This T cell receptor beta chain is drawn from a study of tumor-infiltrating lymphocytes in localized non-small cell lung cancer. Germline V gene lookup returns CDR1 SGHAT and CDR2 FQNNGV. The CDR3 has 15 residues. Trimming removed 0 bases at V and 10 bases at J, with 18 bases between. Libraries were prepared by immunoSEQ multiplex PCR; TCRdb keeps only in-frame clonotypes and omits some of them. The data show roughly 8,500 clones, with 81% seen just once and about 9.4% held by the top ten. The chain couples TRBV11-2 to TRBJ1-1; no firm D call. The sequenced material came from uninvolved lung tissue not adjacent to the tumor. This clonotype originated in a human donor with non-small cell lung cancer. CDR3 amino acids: CASSLENSGKSRAFF. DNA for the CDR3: TGTGCCAGCAGCTTAGAAAACTCGGGAAAATCGAGAGCTTTCTTT.